This T cell receptor beta chain emerged from a study of blood T cell repertoires in COVID-19 (TCRdb year 2020). For context, the study as a whole: Samples covering the acute and convalescent phases of COVID-19 were provided by collaborators in the United States, Italy and Spain. Where available, HLA class I and class II types were obtained from metadata supplied by the sample provider rather than from assay-based typing. The dataset comprised deeply sampled blood TCRbeta repertoires from subjects exposed to, actively infected with, or recovered from COVID-19. The material from the prospective study consisted of cDNA or gDNA derived from T cells, B-cell-depleted T cells, or PBMCs. The repertoires were released in a freely available public database intended as a resource for research on the immune response to SARS-CoV-2. A de-identified subject ID, COVID-19 status, age in years and sex were almost always included in the sample metadata. The samples were drawn from two sources: the first 160 participants of the ongoing ImmuneRACE study, and 1,000 to 1,500 subjects contributed by 6 global collaborators. General study outcomes and caveats: How much clinical and demographic metadata was included differed by source and by participant, and the metadata was provided uncurated.

The immunoSEQ Assay, a bias-controlled multiplex PCR, was used to amplify TCRbeta CDR3 regions from genomic DNA. Per the authors' processing: The number of nucleated cells in each sample was estimated from the amplification of reference gene primers within the assay. To quantify the absolute abundance of each unique TCRbeta CDR3 rearrangement, sequence reads were collapsed and filtered. For each sample, productive Simpson clonality was calculated as the square root of Simpson's diversity index over productive rearrangements. This is the immuneACCESS table as TCRdb keeps it, with only in-frame sequences that have V and J called. A part of the clones is gone; compared with another copy, unresolved V genes explain less than half, and the rest is unexplained. The V and J calls and clone size are taken from that table; D and trimming were inferred from the DNA. The sample profile shows 150,000 to 200,000 clones; around 80% of them were found once. Of the sample, approximately 10% falls within the top ten clones.

Taken from cysteine to phenylalanine, the CDR3 has 16 residues. Only CDR3 DNA is held: 48 bases, read in frame from base 1. CDR1 MNHEY and CDR2 SVGAGI are derived from the germline V gene. V sheds 3 bases and J sheds 3 bases, leaving 14 bases between their ends. Points on this clone: What this receptor recognizes is not known. Within one base of it there is no much larger clone, and no base qualities were kept.

The collaborating institutions used their own protocols to collect whole blood in K2EDTA tubes. For TCRbeta analysis, collaborators shipped samples in one of three forms: frozen whole blood, isolated PBMCs, or DNA extracted from either of those sample types. This TCR came from a man aged 55-75 years with active or convalescent COVID-19. The sample was peripheral blood. In this chain, TRBV6-5 is recombined with TRBJ1-4; confidence is insufficient to name the D gene. The CDR3 reads CASSYRPRLPNEKLFF. The nucleotides read TGTGCCAGCAGTTATAGACCGAGACTCCCTAATGAAAAACTGTTTTTT.